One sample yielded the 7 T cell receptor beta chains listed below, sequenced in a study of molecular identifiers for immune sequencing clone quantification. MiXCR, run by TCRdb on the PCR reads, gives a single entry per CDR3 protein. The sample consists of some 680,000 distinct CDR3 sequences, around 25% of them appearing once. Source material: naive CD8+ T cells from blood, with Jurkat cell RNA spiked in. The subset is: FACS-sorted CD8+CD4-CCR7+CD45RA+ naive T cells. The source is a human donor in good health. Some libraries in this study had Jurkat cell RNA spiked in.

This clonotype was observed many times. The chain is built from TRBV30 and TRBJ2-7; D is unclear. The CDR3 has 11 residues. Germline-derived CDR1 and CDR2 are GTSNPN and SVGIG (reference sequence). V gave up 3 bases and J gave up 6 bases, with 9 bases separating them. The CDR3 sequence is CAWRELSEQYF. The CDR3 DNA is TGTGCCTGGAGGGAGCTTTCCGAGCAGTACTTC.

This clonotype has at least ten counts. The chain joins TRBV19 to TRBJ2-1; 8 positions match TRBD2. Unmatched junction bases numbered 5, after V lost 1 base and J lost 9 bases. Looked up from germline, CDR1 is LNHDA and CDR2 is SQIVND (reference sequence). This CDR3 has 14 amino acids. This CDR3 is CASSIAAGAPEQFF. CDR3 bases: TGTGCCAGTAGTATAGCAGCGGGAGCCCCTGAGCAGTTCTTC.

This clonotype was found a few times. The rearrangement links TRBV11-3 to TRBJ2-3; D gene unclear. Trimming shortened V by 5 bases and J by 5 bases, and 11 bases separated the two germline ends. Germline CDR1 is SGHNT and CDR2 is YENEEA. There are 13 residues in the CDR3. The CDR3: CASSPPNEDTQYF. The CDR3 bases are TGTGCCAGCAGCCCCCCAAACGAAGATACGCAGTATTTT.

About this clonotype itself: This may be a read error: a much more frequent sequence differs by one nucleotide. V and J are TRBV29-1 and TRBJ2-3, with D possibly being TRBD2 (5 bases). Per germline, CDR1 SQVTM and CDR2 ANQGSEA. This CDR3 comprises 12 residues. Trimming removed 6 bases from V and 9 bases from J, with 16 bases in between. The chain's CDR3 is CSVAAIEGTQYF. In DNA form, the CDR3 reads TGCAGCGTCGCCGCAATTGAGGGCACGCAGTATTTT.

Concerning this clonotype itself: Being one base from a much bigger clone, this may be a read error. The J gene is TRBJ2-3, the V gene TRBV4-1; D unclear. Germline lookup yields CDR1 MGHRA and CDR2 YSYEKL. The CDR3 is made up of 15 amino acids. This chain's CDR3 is CASSQDPANTATQYF. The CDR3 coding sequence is TGCGCCAGCAGCCAAGATCCAGCTAACACAGCTACGCAGTATTTT.

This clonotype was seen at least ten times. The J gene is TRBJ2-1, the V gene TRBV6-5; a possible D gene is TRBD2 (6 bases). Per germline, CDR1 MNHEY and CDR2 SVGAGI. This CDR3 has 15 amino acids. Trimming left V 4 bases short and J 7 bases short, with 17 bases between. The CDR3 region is CASSLGLGGLNEQFF. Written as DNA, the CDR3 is TGTGCCAGCAGTTTGGGACTGGGAGGTCTGAATGAGCAGTTCTTC.

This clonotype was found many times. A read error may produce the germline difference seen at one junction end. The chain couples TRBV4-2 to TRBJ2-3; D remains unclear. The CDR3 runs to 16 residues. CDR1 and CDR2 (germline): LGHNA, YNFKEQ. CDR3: CASSQDLLTSTDTQYF. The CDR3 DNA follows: TGCGCCAGCAGCCAAGATTTGCTGACTAGCACAGATACGCAGTATTTT.